The source of this T cell receptor beta chain is a study of blood T cell repertoires in COVID-19. How the authors handled the data: Amplification of reference gene primers provided the estimated nucleated cell counts. Using immunoSEQ multiplex PCR, the repertoire was profiled, and TCRdb retains in-frame clones only, with some absent. The V and J calls and the clone size are those of that table, but D and trimming were determined from the DNA. The table lists about 380,000 clones, more than 75% of them singletons. Residents of about two dozen US areas, aged about 18 to 89 years, made up the participants. V was shortened by 4 bases and J by 2 bases, with 5 bases between the two germline ends. This CDR3 has 11 amino acids. The germline CDR1 and CDR2 sequences are SQVTM and ANQGSEA. Turning to this clone: Other DNA variants within this sample encode the same CDR3.

The TCR originated in a woman aged 18-35 years who had recovered from COVID-19. This rearrangement joins TRBV29-1 to TRBJ1-2; tentatively, D is TRBD1 (5 bases). Sequencing input: PBMCs or T cells enriched from blood (not recorded which). The CDR3 nucleotides read TGCAGCGTTGCAGGGAACTATGGCTACACCTTC. Translation: CSVAGNYGYTF. Using reference TRBV29-1 and TRBJ1-2 for the parts outside the CDR3, the full variable domain is SAVISQKPSRDICQRGTSLTIQCQVDSQVTMMFWYRQQPGQSLTLIATANQGSEATYESGFVIDKFPISRPNLTFSTLTVSNMSPEDSSIYLCSVAGNYGYTFGSGTRLTVV.